This T cell receptor (beta chain) was sequenced during a study of technical replicates of blood from a few donors. Losses at the gene ends were 2 bases for V and 2 bases for J; bases not matched to a gene: 3. Germline lookup yields CDR1 MNHEY and CDR2 SMNVEV (reference sequence). The CDR3 runs 14 residues. Assay used: immunoSEQ multiplex PCR; TCRdb lists only in-frame clones, some missing. This sample has over 50,000 clones, with 90% to 95% found just once. This receptor was obtained from a human donor in good health. Some clones in this sample may be carry-over from other donors' samples. Material: PBMCs. This chain connects TRBV27 to TRBJ2-7; 7 bases map to TRBD1. CDR3 DNA sequence: TGTGCCAGCAGTTTAGGGGGACAGCCCTACGAGCAGTACTTC. Translated, it gives CASSLGGQPYEQYF.